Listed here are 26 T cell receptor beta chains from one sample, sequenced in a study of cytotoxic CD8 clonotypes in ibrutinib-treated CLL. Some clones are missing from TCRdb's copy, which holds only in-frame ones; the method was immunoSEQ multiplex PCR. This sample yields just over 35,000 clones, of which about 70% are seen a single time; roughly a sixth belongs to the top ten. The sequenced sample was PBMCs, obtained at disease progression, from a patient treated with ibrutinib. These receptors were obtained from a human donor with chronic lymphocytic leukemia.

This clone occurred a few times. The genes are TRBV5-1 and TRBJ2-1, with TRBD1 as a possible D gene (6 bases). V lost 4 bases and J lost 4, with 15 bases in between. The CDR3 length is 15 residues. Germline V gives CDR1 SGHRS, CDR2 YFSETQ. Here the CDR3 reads CASSDQGILYNEQFF. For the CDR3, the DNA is TGCGCCAGCAGCGATCAGGGGATTCTTTACAATGAGCAGTTCTTC. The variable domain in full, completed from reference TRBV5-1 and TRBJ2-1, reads KAGVTQTPRYLIKTRGQQVTLSCSPISGHRSVSWYQQTPGQGLQFLFEYFSETQRNKGNFPGRFSGRQFSNSRSEMNVSTLELGDSALYLCASSDQGILYNEQFFGPGTRLTVL.

This chain's CDR3 is CASSERDRGIDEQFF. DNA of the CDR3: TGTGCCAGCAGTGAAAGGGACAGGGGTATCGATGAGCAGTTCTTC. V usage is TRBV2 and J usage is TRBJ2-1, with TRBD1 matching 10 bases. The germline gives CDR1 SNHLY, CDR2 FYNNEI. Losses at the gene ends were 2 bases for V and 8 bases for J; bases not matched to a gene: 6. The CDR3 loop spans 15 amino acids.

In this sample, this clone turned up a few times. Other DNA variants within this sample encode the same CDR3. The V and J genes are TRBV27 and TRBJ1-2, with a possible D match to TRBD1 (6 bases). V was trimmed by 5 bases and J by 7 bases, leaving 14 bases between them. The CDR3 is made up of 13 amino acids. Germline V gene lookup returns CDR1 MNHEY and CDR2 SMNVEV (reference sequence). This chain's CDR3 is CASSRQDRGGYTF. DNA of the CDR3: TGTGCCAGCAGTAGACAGGATCGGGGTGGCTACACCTTC.

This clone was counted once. The CDR3 loop is CASTHWTASSTDTQYF. DNA for the CDR3: TGTGCCAGCACGCATTGGACGGCATCTAGCACAGATACGCAGTATTTT. The chain links TRBV2 to TRBJ2-3; no clear D gene. Trimming cost V 7 bases and J 0 bases, with 17 bases left between them. The germline gives CDR1 SNHLY, CDR2 FYNNEI. CDR3 length: 16 residues.

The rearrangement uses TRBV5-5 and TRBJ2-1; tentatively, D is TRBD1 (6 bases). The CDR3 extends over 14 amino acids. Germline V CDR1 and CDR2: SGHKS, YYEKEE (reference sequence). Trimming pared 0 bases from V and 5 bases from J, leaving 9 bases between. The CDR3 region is CASSLGYRDNEQFF. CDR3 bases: TGTGCCAGCAGCTTGGGCTACAGGGACAATGAGCAGTTCTTC.

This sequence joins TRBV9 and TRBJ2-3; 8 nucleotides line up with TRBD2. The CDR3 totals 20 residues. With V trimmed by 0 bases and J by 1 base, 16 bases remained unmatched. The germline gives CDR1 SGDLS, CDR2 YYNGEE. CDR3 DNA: TGTGCCAGCAGCGTAGGGGGTGGACCTAGCGGGCCCAAGGGCACAGATACGCAGTATTTT. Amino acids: CASSVGGGPSGPKGTDTQYF.

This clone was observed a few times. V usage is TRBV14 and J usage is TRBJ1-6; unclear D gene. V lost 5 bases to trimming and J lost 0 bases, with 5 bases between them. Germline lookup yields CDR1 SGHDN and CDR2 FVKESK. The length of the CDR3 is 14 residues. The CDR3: CASSFRSYNSPLHF. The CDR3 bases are TGTGCCAGCAGCTTCCGCTCCTATAATTCACCCCTCCACTTT.

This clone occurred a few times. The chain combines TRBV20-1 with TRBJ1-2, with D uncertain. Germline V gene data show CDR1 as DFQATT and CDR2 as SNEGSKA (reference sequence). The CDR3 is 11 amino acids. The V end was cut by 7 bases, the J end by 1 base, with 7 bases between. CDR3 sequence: CSVGDNYGYTF. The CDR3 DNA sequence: TGCAGTGTCGGGGATAACTATGGCTACACCTTC.

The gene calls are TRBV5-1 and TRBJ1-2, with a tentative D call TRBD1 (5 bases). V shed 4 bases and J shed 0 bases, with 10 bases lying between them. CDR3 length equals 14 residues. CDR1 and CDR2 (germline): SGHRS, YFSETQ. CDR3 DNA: TGCGCCAGCAGCCCGGACACAACTAACTATGGCTACACCTTC. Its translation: CASSPDTTNYGYTF.

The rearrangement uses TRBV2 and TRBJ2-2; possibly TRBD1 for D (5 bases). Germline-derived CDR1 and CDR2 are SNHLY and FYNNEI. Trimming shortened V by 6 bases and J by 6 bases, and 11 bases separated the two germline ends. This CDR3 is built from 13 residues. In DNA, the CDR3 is TGTGCCAGCAGGGTAGGGGTGTCCGGGGAGCTGTTTTTT. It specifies CASRVGVSGELFF. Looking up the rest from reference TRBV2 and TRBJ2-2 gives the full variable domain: EPEVTQTPSHQVTQMGQEVILRCVPISNHLYFYWYRQILGQKVEFLVSFYNNEISEKSEIFDDQFSVERPDGSNFTLKIRSTKLEDSAMYFCASRVGVSGELFFGEGSRLTVL.

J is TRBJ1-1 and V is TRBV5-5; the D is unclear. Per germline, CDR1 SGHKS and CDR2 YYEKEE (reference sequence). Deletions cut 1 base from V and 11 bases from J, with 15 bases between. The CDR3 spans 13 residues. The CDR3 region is CASSLREGSGAFF. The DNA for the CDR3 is TGTGCCAGCAGCTTGCGGGAGGGTTCTGGGGCTTTCTTT.

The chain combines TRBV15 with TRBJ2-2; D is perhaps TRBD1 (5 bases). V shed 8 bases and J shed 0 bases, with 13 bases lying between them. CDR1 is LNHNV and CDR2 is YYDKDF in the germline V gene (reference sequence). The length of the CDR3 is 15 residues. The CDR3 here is CATARGLSNTGELFF. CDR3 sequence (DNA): TGTGCCACCGCAAGGGGTTTATCGAACACCGGGGAGCTGTTTTTT.

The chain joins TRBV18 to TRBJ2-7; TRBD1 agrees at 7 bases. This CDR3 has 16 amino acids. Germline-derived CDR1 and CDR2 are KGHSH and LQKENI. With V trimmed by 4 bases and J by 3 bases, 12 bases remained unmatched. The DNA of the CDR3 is TGTGCCAGCTCACTAAAAGTCCCGGGACAGAACTACGAGCAGTACTTC. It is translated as CASSLKVPGQNYEQYF.

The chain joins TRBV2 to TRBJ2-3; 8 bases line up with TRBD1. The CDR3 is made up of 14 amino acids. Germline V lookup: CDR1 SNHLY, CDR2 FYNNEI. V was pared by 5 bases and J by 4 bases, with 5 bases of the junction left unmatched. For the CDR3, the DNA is TGTGCCAGCAGTCGGACAGGGCCCCCAGATACGCAGTATTTT. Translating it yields CASSRTGPPDTQYF.

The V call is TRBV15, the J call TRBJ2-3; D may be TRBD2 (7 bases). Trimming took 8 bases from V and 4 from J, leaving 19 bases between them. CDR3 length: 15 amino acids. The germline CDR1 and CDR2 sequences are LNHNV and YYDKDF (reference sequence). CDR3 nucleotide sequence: TGTGCCACCGGGGGGGCCCCTGGGTGGGCAGATACGCAGTATTTT. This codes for CATGGAPGWADTQYF.

The DNA of the CDR3 is TGTGCCAGCAGCTTAGGGCAGCTCTACGAGCAGTACTTC. Amino acid sequence: CASSLGQLYEQYF. The chain carries TRBV7-2 and TRBJ2-7; D call uncertain. CDR1 and CDR2 (germline): SGHTA, FQGNSA. This CDR3 spans 13 amino acids. Trimming stripped 1 base from V and 3 bases from J, with 7 bases between.

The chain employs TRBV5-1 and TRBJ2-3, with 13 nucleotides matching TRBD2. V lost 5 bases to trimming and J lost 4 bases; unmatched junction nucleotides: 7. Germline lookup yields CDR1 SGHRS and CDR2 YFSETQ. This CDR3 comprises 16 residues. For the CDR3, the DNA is TGCGCCAGCAGTGGAGTACTAGCGGGGGGGGCAGATACGCAGTATTTT. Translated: CASSGVLAGGADTQYF.

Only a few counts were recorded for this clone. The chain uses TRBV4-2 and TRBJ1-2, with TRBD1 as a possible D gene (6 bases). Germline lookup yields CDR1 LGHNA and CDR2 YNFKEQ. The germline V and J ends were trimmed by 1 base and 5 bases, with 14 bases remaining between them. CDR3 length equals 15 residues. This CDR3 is CASSQVTGGEYGYTF. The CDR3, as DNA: TGTGCCAGCAGCCAAGTCACCGGGGGCGAGTATGGCTACACCTTC.

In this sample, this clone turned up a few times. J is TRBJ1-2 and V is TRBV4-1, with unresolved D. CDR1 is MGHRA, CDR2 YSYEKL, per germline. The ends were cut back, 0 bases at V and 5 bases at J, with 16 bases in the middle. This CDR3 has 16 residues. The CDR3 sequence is CASSQEVANSWYGYTF. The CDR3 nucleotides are TGCGCCAGCAGCCAAGAAGTGGCGAACAGTTGGTATGGCTACACCTTC.

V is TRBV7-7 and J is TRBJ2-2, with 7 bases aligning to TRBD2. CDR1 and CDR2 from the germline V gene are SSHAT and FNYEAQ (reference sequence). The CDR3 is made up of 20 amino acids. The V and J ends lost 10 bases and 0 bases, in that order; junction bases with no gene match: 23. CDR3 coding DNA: TGTGCCACTCTCTTAGCGGCGGCCCCAGGGAGGGTCGCGAACACCGGGGAGCTGTTTTTT. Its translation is CATLLAAAPGRVANTGELFF. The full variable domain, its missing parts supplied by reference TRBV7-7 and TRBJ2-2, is GAGVSQSPRYKVTKRGQDVTLRCDPISSHATLYWYQQALGQGPEFLTYFNYEAQPDKSGLPSDRFSAERPEGSISTLTIQRTEQRDSAMYRCATLLAAAPGRVANTGELFFGEGSRLTVL.

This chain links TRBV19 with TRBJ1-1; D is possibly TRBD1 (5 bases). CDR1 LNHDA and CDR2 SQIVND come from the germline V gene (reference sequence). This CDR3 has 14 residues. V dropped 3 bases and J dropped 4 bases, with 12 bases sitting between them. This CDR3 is CASSILGVATEAFF. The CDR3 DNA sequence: TGTGCCAGTAGTATCTTGGGGGTCGCCACTGAAGCTTTCTTT.

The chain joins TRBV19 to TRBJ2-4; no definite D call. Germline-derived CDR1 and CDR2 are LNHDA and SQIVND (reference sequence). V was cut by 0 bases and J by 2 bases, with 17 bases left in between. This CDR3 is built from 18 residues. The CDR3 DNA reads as TGTGCCAGTAGTATAGATCCTCGGTCTGATTCAACCAAAAACATTCAGTACTTC. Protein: CASSIDPRSDSTKNIQYF.

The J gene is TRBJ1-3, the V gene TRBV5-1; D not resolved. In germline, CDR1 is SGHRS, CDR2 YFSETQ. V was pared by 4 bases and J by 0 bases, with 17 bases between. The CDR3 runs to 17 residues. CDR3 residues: CASSLLSGPNSGNTIYF. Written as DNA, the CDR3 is TGCGCCAGCAGCCTCCTGTCAGGCCCGAACTCTGGAAACACCATATATTTT.

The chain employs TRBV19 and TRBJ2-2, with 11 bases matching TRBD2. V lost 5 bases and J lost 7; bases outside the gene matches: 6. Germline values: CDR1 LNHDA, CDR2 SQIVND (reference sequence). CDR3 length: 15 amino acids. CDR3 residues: CASSLAGGFLGELFF. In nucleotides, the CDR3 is TGTGCCAGTAGTCTAGCGGGGGGATTTCTCGGGGAGCTGTTTTTT.

The CDR3, as DNA: TGTGCCAGCAGCGGACAGCGGGGGGGACCAGACGAGCAGTACTTC. Protein: CASSGQRGGPDEQYF. This rearrangement joins TRBV7-9 to TRBJ2-5; TRBD2 agrees at 10 bases. The J call may not be correct, given that the DNA end is closer to TRBJ2-7. This CDR3 has 15 residues. Germline V CDR1 and CDR2: SEHNR, FQNEAQ (reference sequence).

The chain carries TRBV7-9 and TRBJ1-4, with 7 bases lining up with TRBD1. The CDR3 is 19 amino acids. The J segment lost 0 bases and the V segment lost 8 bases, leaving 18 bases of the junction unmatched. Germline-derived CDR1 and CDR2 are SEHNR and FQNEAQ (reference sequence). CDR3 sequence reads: CASGPGQTFSLATNEKLFF. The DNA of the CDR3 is TGTGCCAGCGGACCGGGACAGACTTTTTCGTTGGCAACTAATGAAAAACTGTTTTTT.